This T cell receptor beta chain was captured by sequencing in a study of CD8 T cells in ankylosing spondylitis. This clonotype was seen many times. TCRdb reanalysed the 5' RACE reads using MiXCR and keeps one entry per CDR3 protein. The sample yields approximately 46,000 distinct CDR3 sequences, approximately 11% seen once. This receptor was identified in a male donor with ankylosing spondylitis or in good health (not recorded which). The sample was blood, either unsorted or a sorted T cell fraction (not recorded which).

This chain's CDR3 is CASSLGDLQETQYF. DNA for the CDR3: TGCGCCAGCAGTCTGGGAGACCTCCAAGAGACCCAGTACTTC. The chain joins TRBV5-1 to TRBJ2-5; a weak D match, TRBD2 (5 bases). Germline CDR1 SGHRS, CDR2 YFSETQ. The CDR3 runs to 14 residues. V was trimmed by 5 bases and J by 1 base, leaving 12 bases between them.